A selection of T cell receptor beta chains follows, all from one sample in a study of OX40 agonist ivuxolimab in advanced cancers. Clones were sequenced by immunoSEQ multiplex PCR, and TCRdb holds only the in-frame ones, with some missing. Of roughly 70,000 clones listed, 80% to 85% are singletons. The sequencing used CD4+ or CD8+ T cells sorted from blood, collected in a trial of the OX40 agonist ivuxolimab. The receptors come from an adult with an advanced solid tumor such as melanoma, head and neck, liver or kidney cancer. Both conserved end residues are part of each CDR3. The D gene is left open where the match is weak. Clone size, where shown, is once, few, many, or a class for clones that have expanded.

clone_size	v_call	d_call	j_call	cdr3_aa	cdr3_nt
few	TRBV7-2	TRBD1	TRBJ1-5	CASSAGGKQPQHF	TGTGCCAGCAGCGCAGGGGGGAAACAGCCCCAGCATTTT
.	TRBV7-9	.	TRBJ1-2	CASSLAVGRGGSYGYTF	TGTGCCAGCAGCTTAGCGGTGGGGAGGGGAGGAAGCTATGGCTACACCTTC
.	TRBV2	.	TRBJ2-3	CASSEGIGPPLDTQYF	TGTGCCAGCAGTGAGGGTATAGGGCCTCCTTTGGATACGCAGTATTTT
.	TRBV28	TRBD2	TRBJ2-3	CASSPRGGGTDTQYF	TGTGCCAGCAGTCCTCGGGGGGGTGGTACAGATACGCAGTATTTT
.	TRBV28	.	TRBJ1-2	CASSLGSRGYTF	TGTGCCAGCAGTTTAGGGTCAAGGGGCTACACCTTC
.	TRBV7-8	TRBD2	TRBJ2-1	CASSTGLAGSRQFF	TGTGCCAGCAGCACGGGACTAGCGGGGAGTAGGCAGTTCTTC
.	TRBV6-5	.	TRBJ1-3	CASSYKRQKRNTIYF	TGTGCCAGCAGTTACAAGAGACAGAAAAGAAACACCATATATTTT
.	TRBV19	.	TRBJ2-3	CASSIREKTDTQYF	TGTGCCAGTAGTATCCGGGAAAAGACAGATACGCAGTATTTT
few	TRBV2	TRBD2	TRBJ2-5	CASRLGSGETQYF	TGTGCCAGCAGGCTGGGTAGCGGGGAGACCCAGTACTTC
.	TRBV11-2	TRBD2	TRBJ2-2	CASSLARLAGVTGELFF	TGTGCCAGCAGCTTAGCTCGACTAGCGGGGGTTACCGGGGAGCTGTTTTTT
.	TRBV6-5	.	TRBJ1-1	CASSTPGGGTEAFF	TGTGCCAGCAGTACCCCCGGGGGGGGGACTGAAGCTTTCTTT
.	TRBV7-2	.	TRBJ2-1	CASSPRGNDEQFF	TGTGCCAGCAGCCCCCGGGGCAATGATGAGCAGTTCTTC
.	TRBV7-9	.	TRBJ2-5	CASLAGTFETQYF	TGTGCCAGCCTGGCAGGGACGTTCGAGACCCAGTACTTC
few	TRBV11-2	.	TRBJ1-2	CASSRDNYGYTF	TGTGCCAGCAGCCGAGATAACTATGGCTACACCTTC
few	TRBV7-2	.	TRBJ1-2	CASSLARQYTNYGYTF	TGTGCCAGCAGCTTAGCGCGGCAGTATACTAACTATGGCTACACCTTC
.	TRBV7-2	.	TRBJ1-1	CASSLNRAEAFF	TGTGCCAGCAGCCTTAACAGGGCTGAAGCTTTCTTT
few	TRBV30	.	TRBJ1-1	CAWSAPNTEAFF	TGTGCCTGGAGTGCCCCGAACACTGAAGCTTTCTTT
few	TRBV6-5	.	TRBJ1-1	CASSQGQHYTEAFF	TGTGCCAGCAGCCAAGGCCAGCATTACACTGAAGCTTTCTTT
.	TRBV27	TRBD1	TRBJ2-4	CASTGTGIAKNIQYF	TGTGCCAGCACGGGGACAGGGATAGCCAAAAACATTCAGTACTTC
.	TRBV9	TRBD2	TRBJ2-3	CASSVTSGSTRDTQYF	TGTGCCAGCAGCGTAACTAGCGGGAGCACCCGAGATACGCAGTATTTT
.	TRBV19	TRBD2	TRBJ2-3	CATKAGVGTDTQYF	TGTGCCACCAAAGCGGGGGTCGGAACAGATACGCAGTATTTT
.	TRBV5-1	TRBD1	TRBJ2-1	CASSLDPGTGNEQFF	TGCGCCAGCAGCTTGGATCCCGGGACAGGGAATGAGCAGTTCTTC
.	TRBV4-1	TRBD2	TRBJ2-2	CASSLMGLAGGPGGELFF	TGCGCCAGCAGCCTTATGGGACTAGCGGGAGGGCCTGGCGGGGAGCTGTTTTTT
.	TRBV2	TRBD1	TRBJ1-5	CASSGTGPNQPQHF	TGTGCCAGCAGTGGGACAGGGCCCAATCAGCCCCAGCATTTT
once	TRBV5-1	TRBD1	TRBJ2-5	CASSPGTGGLVTQYF	TGCGCCAGCAGCCCCGGGACAGGGGGCCTGGTGACCCAGTACTTC
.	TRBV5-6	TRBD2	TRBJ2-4	CASSPTGRRGNIQYF	TGTGCCAGCAGTCCTACCGGGAGGAGGGGAAACATTCAGTACTTC
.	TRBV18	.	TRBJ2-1	CASSQYSYNEQFF	TGTGCCAGCTCACAATACTCCTACAATGAGCAGTTCTTC
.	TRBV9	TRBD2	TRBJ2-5	CASTPGGRVQETQYF	TGTGCCAGCACCCCAGGCGGGAGGGTCCAAGAGACCCAGTACTTC
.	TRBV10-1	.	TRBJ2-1	CASSDNRGTYNEQFF	TGCGCCAGCAGTGATAACCGGGGAACCTACAATGAGCAGTTCTTC
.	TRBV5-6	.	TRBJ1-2	CASSKDVLYGYTF	TGTGCCAGCAGCAAGGACGTTCTCTATGGCTACACCTTC
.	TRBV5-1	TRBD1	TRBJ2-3	CASSPGPGQGTDTQYF	TGCGCCAGCAGCCCGGGGCCGGGACAGGGCACAGATACGCAGTATTTT
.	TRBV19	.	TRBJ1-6	CASSSGQYNSPLHF	TGTGCCAGTAGTAGTGGACAGTATAATTCACCCCTCCACTTT
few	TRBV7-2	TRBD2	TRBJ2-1	CASSLGQTSGSSNEQFF	TGTGCCAGCAGCTTAGGCCAGACTAGCGGGAGCAGCAATGAGCAGTTCTTC
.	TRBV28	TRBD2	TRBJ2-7	CASNFHTWTSSYEQYF	TGTGCCAGCAATTTCCATACGTGGACTAGTTCCTACGAGCAGTACTTC
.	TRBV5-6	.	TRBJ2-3	CASSFFAWDSTDTQYF	TGTGCCAGCAGCTTCTTTGCTTGGGACAGCACAGATACGCAGTATTTT
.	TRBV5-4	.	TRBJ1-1	CASSLGQHTEAFF	TGTGCCAGCAGCCTGGGACAACACACTGAAGCTTTCTTT
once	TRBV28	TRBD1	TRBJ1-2	CASIPTGTGEFGYTF	TGTGCCAGCATTCCAACCGGGACAGGGGAGTTTGGCTACACCTTC
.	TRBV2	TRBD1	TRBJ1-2	CASRGQIYGYTF	TGTGCCAGCAGGGGACAGATCTATGGCTACACCTTC
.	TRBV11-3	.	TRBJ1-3	CASSLVPPWGAGNTIYF	TGTGCCAGCAGCTTAGTCCCGCCCTGGGGAGCTGGAAACACCATATATTTT
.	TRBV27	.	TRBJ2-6	CASSPRKVREGANVLTF	TGTGCCAGCAGTCCCAGGAAGGTGAGGGAAGGGGCCAACGTCCTGACTTTC